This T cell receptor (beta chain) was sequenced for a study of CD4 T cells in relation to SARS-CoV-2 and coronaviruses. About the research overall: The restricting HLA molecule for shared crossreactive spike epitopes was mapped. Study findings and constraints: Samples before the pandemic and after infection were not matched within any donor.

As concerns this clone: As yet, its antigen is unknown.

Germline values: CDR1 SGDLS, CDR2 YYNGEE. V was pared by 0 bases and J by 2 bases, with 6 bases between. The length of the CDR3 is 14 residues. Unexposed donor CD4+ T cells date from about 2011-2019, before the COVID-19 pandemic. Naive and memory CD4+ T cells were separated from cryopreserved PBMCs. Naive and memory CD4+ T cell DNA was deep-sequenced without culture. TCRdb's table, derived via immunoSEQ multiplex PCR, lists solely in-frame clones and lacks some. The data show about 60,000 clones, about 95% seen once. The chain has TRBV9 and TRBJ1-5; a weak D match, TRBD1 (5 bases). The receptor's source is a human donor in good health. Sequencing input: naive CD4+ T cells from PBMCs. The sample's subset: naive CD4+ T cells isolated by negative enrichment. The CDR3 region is CASSVGGGNQPQHF. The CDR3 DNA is TGTGCCAGCAGCGTAGGAGGGGGCAATCAGCCCCAGCATTTT.